This TCR beta chain was recovered during a study of shared clonotypes between healthy human individuals. Germline-derived CDR1 and CDR2 are SGHRS and YFSETQ. The CDR3 spans 16 residues. V lost 0 bases and J lost 0, with 9 bases in between. Concerning this clone itself: The target antigen is unknown.

Study-level results: Sampling covered nothing but blood. Tissue TCR repertoires likely differ from those found in blood.

Terminally differentiated effector memory CD45RA+ cells were excluded by CCR7 positive selection of CD45RO-negative cells. Every donor, a Caucasian adult, lived in Nashville, Tennessee. Assay used: immunoSEQ multiplex PCR; TCRdb lists only in-frame clones, some missing. There are about 2.1 million clones in the sample; approximately 94% occur only once, and under 2% lies in the top ten. This sequence originates from a man between 18 and 35 years old in good health. Some clones in this sample may be carry-over from other donors' samples. Sequencing was done on a sample of naive CD8+ T cells from PBMCs. The rearrangement links TRBV5-1 to TRBJ1-4; D remains unclear. CDR3 sequence: CASSLGPVATNEKLFF. DNA of the CDR3: TGCGCCAGCAGCTTGGGCCCAGTTGCAACTAATGAAAAACTGTTTTTT.